This T cell receptor beta chain derives from a study of identical twins. A universal primer site arose from template switching, and cDNA bore unique molecular identifiers. MiXCR, applied by TCRdb to the 5' RACE reads, yields one record per CDR3 protein. The data show about 220,000 distinct CDR3 sequences, roughly 7.5% seen once. Germline V gene data show CDR1 as ENHRY and CDR2 as SYGVKD. The CDR3 consists of 14 residues. Germline trimming cut 3 bases from V and 2 bases from J; bases unmatched to any gene: 4. The same sample was also studied in work on yellow fever vaccine responses in identical twins.

This chain uses TRBV10-3 with TRBJ2-7, with 7 bases that match TRBD2. This TCR was sampled from a woman aged 18-35 years in good health. Sequences were obtained from CD8+ T cells sorted from blood. CDR3 loop: CAISDAGVAYEQYF. CDR3 coding DNA: TGTGCCATCAGTGATGCGGGAGTTGCCTACGAGCAGTACTTC.